The clone carrying this TCR beta chain was found once. Its specificity is unknown. The assay was immunoSEQ multiplex PCR, and TCRdb's table has in-frame clones only and misses some. The sample contains approximately 1.5 million clones, 98% of which appear only once. V lost 5 bases, J lost 7 bases, and 11 bases stayed unmatched. The germline V gene has CDR1 MDHEN and CDR2 SYDVKM. There are 17 residues in the CDR3. These data come from a study of shared clonotypes between healthy human individuals. Across the study: Plates per donor: three CD4 naive, three CD4 memory, two CD8 naive, one CD8 memory.

Overall study findings and caveats: All-four-donor shared clonotypes had higher generation probabilities than non-shared clonotypes did.

Specimen: naive CD4+ T cells sorted from blood. Noted subset: CD45RA+ positively selected. The chain employs TRBV28 and TRBJ2-1; 13 nucleotides line up with TRBD2. The sequence was collected from a man aged 30-40 years in good health. For the CDR3, the DNA is TGTGCCAGCAGTCGCGGACTAGCGGGAGCGCCTGAGAATGAGCAGTTCTTC. Residues: CASSRGLAGAPENEQFF.